These 6 T cell receptor beta chains came from one sample sequenced in a study of ipilimumab plus nivolumab after autologous stem cell transplantation. The assay was immunoSEQ multiplex PCR, and TCRdb's table has in-frame clones only and misses some. The sample includes about 16,000 clones, approximately 71% of them seen just once. The sample in question was PBMCs, obtained in a trial of ipilimumab plus nivolumab as post-transplant consolidation. All receptors come from a male donor with diffuse large B-cell lymphoma.

The J gene is TRBJ1-1, the V gene TRBV29-1, with D maybe TRBD1 (6 bases). CDR3 length equals 13 residues. Germline lookup yields CDR1 SQVTM and CDR2 ANQGSEA. Trimming stripped 3 bases from V and 3 bases from J, with 11 bases between. CDR3 coding DNA: TGCAGCGTTGATACAGGGAGAGACACTGAAGCTTTCTTT. This sequence encodes CSVDTGRDTEAFF.

The CDR3 spells CASSQSGGGSINQPQHF. CDR3 DNA sequence: TGTGCCAGCAGCCAATCGGGCGGGGGGTCCATCAATCAGCCCCAGCATTTT. J is TRBJ1-5 and V is TRBV16; tentative D call: TRBD1 (5 bases). Germline V gives CDR1 KGHSY, CDR2 FQNENV. The V end was cut by 0 bases, the J end by 3 bases, with 15 bases between. CDR3 size: 17 residues.

This clone has a count of ten or more. The rearrangement uses TRBV14 and TRBJ1-1; D gene uncertain. Germline V lookup: CDR1 SGHDN, CDR2 FVKESK. The CDR3 totals 13 residues. V shed 0 bases and J shed 3 bases, with 5 bases lying between them. CDR3 DNA sequence: TGTGCCAGCAGCCAAGAGTGGTACACTGAAGCTTTCTTT. It encodes CASSQEWYTEAFF.

The gene calls are TRBV30 and TRBJ2-3, with D possibly being TRBD2 (6 bases). Germline V lookup: CDR1 GTSNPN, CDR2 SVGIG (reference sequence). The CDR3 contains 14 residues. The germline V and J ends were trimmed by 4 bases and 0 bases, with 11 bases remaining between them. Written as DNA, the CDR3 is TGTGCCTGGACCCCGGGACTTAGCACAGATACGCAGTATTTT. This translates into CAWTPGLSTDTQYF.

The V and J genes are TRBV7-6 and TRBJ1-4, with D unresolved. V lost 4 bases, J lost 8 bases, and 14 bases lay in between. This CDR3 region has 14 residues. Germline CDR1 and CDR2: SGHVS and FNYEAQ. In DNA, the CDR3 is TGTGCCAGCAGCTCCTCGTGGGGAAACGAAAAACTGTTTTTT. Its protein product is CASSSSWGNEKLFF.

The V and J genes are TRBV7-2 and TRBJ2-2; D uncertain. The CDR3 consists of 13 residues. The V end was cut by 5 bases, the J end by 5 bases, with 9 bases between. The germline V gene encodes CDR1 SGHTA and CDR2 FQGNSA. CDR3 amino acids: CASSPMVTGELFF. The DNA of the CDR3 is TGTGCCAGCAGCCCCATGGTAACCGGGGAGCTGTTTTTT.